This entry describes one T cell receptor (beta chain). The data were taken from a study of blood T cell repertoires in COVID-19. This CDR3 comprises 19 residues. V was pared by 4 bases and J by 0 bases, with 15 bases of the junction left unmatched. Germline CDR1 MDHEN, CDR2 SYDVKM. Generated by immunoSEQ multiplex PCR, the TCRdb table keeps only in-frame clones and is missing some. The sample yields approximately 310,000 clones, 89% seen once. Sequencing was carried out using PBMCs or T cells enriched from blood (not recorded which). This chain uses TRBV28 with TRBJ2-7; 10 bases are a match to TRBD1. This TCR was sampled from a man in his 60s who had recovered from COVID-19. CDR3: CASSSPPGQGDHISYEQYF. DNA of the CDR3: TGTGCCAGCAGTTCGCCCCCTGGACAGGGGGACCACATCTCCTACGAGCAGTACTTC. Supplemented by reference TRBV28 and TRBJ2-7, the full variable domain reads DVKVTQSSRYLVKRTGEKVFLECVQDMDHENMFWYRQDPGLGLRLIYFSYDVKMKEKGDIPEGYSVSREKKERFSLILESASTNQTSMYLCASSSPPGQGDHISYEQYFGPGTRLTVT.